What follows describes a single T cell receptor beta chain. Its specificity is not known. Unexposed donor CD4+ T cells date from about 2011-2018, before the COVID-19 pandemic. Naive and memory CD4+ T cells were separated from cryopreserved PBMCs. This CDR3 is 16 amino acids long. Germline V gives CDR1 LNHDA, CDR2 SQIVND (reference sequence). V gave up 3 bases and J gave up 4 bases; unmatched junction bases: 11. The sample is drawn from a study of CD4 T cells in relation to SARS-CoV-2 and coronaviruses. Study-level results: Crossreactivity was assessed only for spike protein, not other viral proteins. The assay detects memory recall responses, not culture-primed primary responses.

Uncultured naive and memory CD4+ T cells supplied DNA for deep TCR-beta sequencing. Clones were read by immunoSEQ multiplex PCR, and TCRdb kept only the in-frame ones, dropping some. This sample yields about 59,000 clones, of which 86% are seen a single time; 1.3% to 1.5% belongs to the top ten. The source material was memory CD4+ T cells from PBMCs. This sequence was found in a human donor in good health. This sequence joins TRBV19 and TRBJ2-5, with 7 bases identical to TRBD1. The CDR3 sequence is CASSISLRRQGETQYF. DNA of the CDR3: TGTGCCAGTAGTATTAGTCTACGGAGACAGGGAGAGACCCAGTACTTC.